The 32 T cell receptor beta chains listed next were all sequenced from one sample in a study of blood T cell repertoires in COVID-19. Measured with immunoSEQ multiplex PCR; TCRdb has only the in-frame clones, and not every one. The repertoire holds about 200,000 clones, about 89% seen once, with roughly 8.8% in the top ten. Sequenced input: PBMCs or T cells enriched from blood (not recorded which). These receptors were obtained from a woman aged 18 to 35 who had recovered from COVID-19.

The chain uses TRBV4-2 and TRBJ1-5, with D possibly TRBD1 on 5 matching bases. The V end was cut by 5 bases, the J end by 4 bases, with 9 bases between. CDR1 is LGHNA and CDR2 is YNFKEQ in the germline V gene. This CDR3 region has 13 residues. The CDR3 is CASSETENQPQHF. The CDR3 DNA follows: TGTGCCAGCAGCGAGACAGAAAATCAGCCCCAGCATTTT.

The chain has TRBV28 and TRBJ1-6; 7 positions match TRBD1. Germline V gene lookup returns CDR1 MDHEN and CDR2 SYDVKM. CDR3 length: 15 amino acids. Trimming removed 7 bases from V and 9 bases from J; junction bases left unmatched: 12. This CDR3 reads CASINRGLGGSPLHF. CDR3 in DNA: TGTGCCAGCATTAATAGGGGGCTCGGAGGTTCACCCCTCCACTTT.

This clone is a singleton in its sample. The rearrangement joins TRBV28 to TRBJ2-4, with D perhaps TRBD1 (7 bases). The CDR3 extends over 13 amino acids. V gave up 3 bases and J gave up 7 bases, with 10 bases separating them. Germline lookup yields CDR1 MDHEN and CDR2 SYDVKM. CDR3 DNA sequence: TGTGCCAGCAGTTTGGGGGGACAGAACATTCAGTACTTC. Translated, it gives CASSLGGQNIQYF.

In this sample, this clone turned up once. This rearrangement joins TRBV1 to TRBJ1-1; the table gives TRBD1 as D, unverified against the DNA. TRBV1 is an annotated pseudogene. This CDR3 is built from 18 residues. CDR3 loop: CTSSHDGQDSGGNTEAFF. The DNA for the CDR3 is TGCACCAGCAGCCACGATGGACAGGACAGTGGTGGAAACACTGAAGCTTTCTTT.

This clone was recorded once. The rearrangement links TRBV4-1 to TRBJ2-3, with 8 bases aligning to TRBD1. This CDR3 spans 15 amino acids. V lost 5 bases, J lost 3 bases, and 7 bases stayed unmatched. Looked up from germline, CDR1 is MGHRA and CDR2 is YSYEKL. Here the CDR3 reads CASSSPGQETDTQYF. The CDR3 coding sequence is TGCGCCAGCAGCTCTCCGGGACAGGAGACAGATACGCAGTATTTT.

V usage is TRBV19 and J usage is TRBJ1-3; D not certain. Trimming shortened V by 1 base and J by 2 bases, and 9 bases separated the two germline ends. CDR1 LNHDA and CDR2 SQIVND come from the germline V gene (reference sequence). The CDR3 is 15 amino acids. The CDR3 DNA sequence: TGTGCCAGTAGTATAGGGGCATCGGCTGGAAACACCATATATTTT. It encodes CASSIGASAGNTIYF.

The chain is built from TRBV11-2 and TRBJ2-3, with 7 bases identical to TRBD1. After removal of 8 bases from V and 0 bases from J, the junction contained 8 bases not matched to a gene. CDR1 is SGHAT and CDR2 is FQNNGV in the germline V gene. The CDR3 spans 15 residues. As DNA, the CDR3 is TGTGCCAGCTGCGAGGGACAGTGGAGCACAGATACGCAGTATTTT. Its protein product is CASCEGQWSTDTQYF. Complete variable domain (other parts from reference TRBV11-2 and TRBJ2-3): EAGVAQSPRYKIIEKRQSVAFWCNPISGHATLYWYQQILGQGPKLLIQFQNNGVVDDSQLPKDRFSAERLKGVDSTLKIQPAKLEDSAVYLCASCEGQWSTDTQYFGPGTRLTVL.

The V call is TRBV5-6, the J call TRBJ1-2; 7 bases match TRBD1. There are 16 residues in the CDR3. Germline V gene sequence: CDR1 SGHDT, CDR2 YYEEEE. V shed 4 bases, J shed 0 bases, and the junction held 9 bases outside the gene matches. The CDR3 region is CASSRTGQAPNYGYTF. The CDR3, as DNA: TGTGCCAGCAGCCGAACCGGACAGGCCCCTAACTATGGCTACACCTTC.

The rearrangement uses TRBV18 and TRBJ1-6; TRBD1 agrees at 7 bases. Germline CDR1 and CDR2: KGHSH and LQKENI. This CDR3 is built from 15 residues. Trimming cost V 5 bases and J 4 bases; bases outside gene matches: 5. The chain's CDR3 is CASSFATGYNSPLHF. As DNA, the CDR3 is TGTGCCAGCTCATTCGCGACAGGGTATAATTCACCCCTCCACTTT.

The rearrangement joins TRBV5-4 to TRBJ2-5, with D perhaps TRBD2 (6 bases). Germline V gives CDR1 SGHNT, CDR2 YYREEE (reference sequence). Trimming removed 1 base at V and 2 bases at J, with 18 bases between. The CDR3 is 17 residues long. CDR3: CASSLNLGTLRQETQYF. The CDR3 DNA reads as TGTGCCAGCAGCTTGAATTTAGGGACTTTACGGCAAGAGACCCAGTACTTC.

V usage is TRBV3-1 (or the pseudogene TRBV3-2) and J usage is TRBJ2-7; TRBD2 agrees at 9 bases. The CDR3 consists of 17 residues. The J segment lost 3 bases and the V segment lost 7 bases, leaving 16 bases of the junction unmatched. From germline, CDR1 is LGHDT and CDR2 YNNKEL (reference sequence). CDR3 nucleotide sequence: TGTGCCAGCACGTCTATTCGCGGGGGGGCCCCAAACTACGAGCAGTACTTC. Protein product: CASTSIRGGAPNYEQYF.

The chain combines TRBV4-1 with TRBJ1-1, with a possible D match to TRBD1 (6 bases). The CDR3 has 20 amino acids. Germline V gene lookup returns CDR1 MGHRA and CDR2 YSYEKL. Trimming left V 0 bases short and J 3 bases short, with 26 bases between. CDR3 DNA: TGCGCCAGCAGCCAAGAGCCTATTATCTACAAACAGGGTGTGGACACTGAAGCTTTCTTT. This translates into CASSQEPIIYKQGVDTEAFF.

V usage is TRBV7-9 and J usage is TRBJ2-5; tentative D call: TRBD1 (6 bases). The CDR3 is 15 amino acids. V shed 5 bases and J shed 5 bases, with 18 bases lying between them. Germline V gene sequence: CDR1 SEHNR, CDR2 FQNEAQ (reference sequence). The CDR3 nucleotides read TGTGCCAGCAGCCAAATACAGGGCCTGCGGGAGACCCAGTACTTC. It yields the protein CASSQIQGLRETQYF.

This clone has a single count. This rearrangement joins TRBV18 to TRBJ1-5; 10 nucleotides agree with TRBD1. Germline V lookup: CDR1 KGHSH, CDR2 LQKENI. The CDR3 is made up of 17 amino acids. The ends lost 5 bases at V and 3 bases at J; junction bases unmatched: 10. CDR3 region: CASSSDRDRGFNQPQHF. The CDR3 DNA sequence: TGTGCCAGCTCATCGGACCGGGACAGGGGCTTCAATCAGCCCCAGCATTTT. Full variable domain (outside the CDR3, taken from reference TRBV18 and TRBJ1-5): NAGVMQNPRHLVRRRGQEARLRCSPMKGHSHVYWYRQLPEEGLKFMVYLQKENIIDESGMPKERFSAEFPKEGPSILRIQQVVRGDSAAYFCASSSDRDRGFNQPQHFGDGTRLSIL.

In nucleotides, the CDR3 is TGTGCCAGCAGCTTAGAGGGGGGGCCAGATACGCAGTATTTT. Translation gives CASSLEGGPDTQYF. The chain has TRBV7-3 and TRBJ2-3, with D possibly TRBD2 on 7 matching bases. The V end was cut by 2 bases, the J end by 4 bases, with 10 bases between. This CDR3 has 14 residues. Per germline, CDR1 SGHTA and CDR2 FQGTGA. The complete variable domain, with remaining parts taken from reference TRBV7-3 and TRBJ2-3, reads GAGVSQTPSNKVTEKGKYVELRCDPISGHTALYWYRQSLGQGPEFLIYFQGTGAADDSGLPNDRFFAVRPEGSVSTLKIQRTERGDSAVYLCASSLEGGPDTQYFGPGTRLTVL.

This rearrangement joins TRBV27 to TRBJ2-5; a weak D match, TRBD1 (5 bases). CDR1 and CDR2 from the germline V gene are MNHEY and SMNVEV (reference sequence). The CDR3 covers 14 residues. V lost 4 bases and J lost 1, with 10 bases in between. CDR3 DNA sequence: TGTGCCAGCAGTTGGCAGGGAATCCAAGAGACCCAGTACTTC. Residues: CASSWQGIQETQYF.

This clone occurred once. The chain recombines TRBV7-3 with TRBJ2-5, with TRBD1 matching 11 bases. Germline lookup yields CDR1 SGHTA and CDR2 FQGTGA. The CDR3 extends over 13 amino acids. J lost 5 bases, V lost 9 bases, and 5 bases had no gene match. In DNA form, the CDR3 reads TGTGCCAGTGGACAGGGGGCTGGTGAGACCCAGTACTTC. It encodes CASGQGAGETQYF.

This clone was seen more than once but under ten times. The chain employs TRBV5-4 and TRBJ2-7, with a weak D call TRBD1 (6 bases). The CDR3 spans 13 residues. From germline, CDR1 is SGHNT and CDR2 YYREEE (reference sequence). Trimming cost V 5 bases and J 1 base, with 10 bases left between them. Here the CDR3 DNA reads TGTGCCAGCAGTAAACAGGGTTCCTACGAGCAGTACTTC. This codes for CASSKQGSYEQYF.

The genes are TRBV15 and TRBJ2-1, with D possibly TRBD2 on 5 matching bases. CDR3 size: 17 residues. V lost 0 bases and J 4 bases, leaving 16 bases between the germline ends. Looked up from germline, CDR1 is LNHNV and CDR2 is YYDKDF (reference sequence). The CDR3 nucleotides read TGTGCCACCAGCAGAGACCTTCTCGGGATGCTATACAATGAGCAGTTCTTC. This sequence encodes CATSRDLLGMLYNEQFF.

The chain recombines TRBV28 with TRBJ1-5; D remains ambiguous. Germline CDR1 reads MDHEN; CDR2 reads SYDVKM. This CDR3 is 13 amino acids long. Deletions cut 3 bases from V and 4 bases from J, with 7 bases between. Here the CDR3 DNA reads TGTGCCAGCAGTTTGGCAGTTAATCAGCCCCAGCATTTT. Amino acids: CASSLAVNQPQHF.

This rearrangement joins TRBV5-4 to TRBJ2-3; 9 bases match TRBD2. V lost 6 bases, J lost 4 bases, and 15 bases stayed unmatched. CDR3 length equals 17 residues. Germline lookup yields CDR1 SGHNT and CDR2 YYREEE (reference sequence). CDR3 coding DNA: TGTGCCAGCACCCCCAGACCTGCGGGGGGGCGAGCAGATACGCAGTATTTT. It translates to CASTPRPAGGRADTQYF.

This chain connects TRBV7-9 to TRBJ2-3; D is possibly TRBD1 (5 bases). Germline CDR1 is SEHNR and CDR2 is FQNEAQ (reference sequence). The CDR3 is 15 residues long. V was cut by 2 bases and J by 0 bases, with 9 bases left in between. The CDR3 region is CASSLSQASTDTQYF. The CDR3 nucleotides are TGTGCCAGCAGCTTATCACAGGCCAGCACAGATACGCAGTATTTT.

The chain employs TRBV2 and TRBJ2-3; D call uncertain. Germline V lookup: CDR1 SNHLY, CDR2 FYNNEI. V was trimmed by 7 bases and J by 5 bases, leaving 7 bases between them. The CDR3 consists of 11 residues. CDR3 loop: CASTAEDTQYF. The DNA for the CDR3 is TGTGCCAGCACCGCGGAAGATACGCAGTATTTT.

The genes are TRBV28 and TRBJ1-2, with D possibly TRBD1 on 6 matching bases. The V end was cut by 5 bases, the J end by 5 bases, with 15 bases between. From germline, CDR1 is MDHEN and CDR2 SYDVKM. The CDR3 is 14 amino acids. In nucleotides, the CDR3 is TGTGCCAGCAGTCAGGGGACAAGAGCTTATGGCTACACCTTC. Translating it yields CASSQGTRAYGYTF.

The rearrangement joins TRBV5-5 to TRBJ1-1; D gene uncertain. From germline, CDR1 is SGHKS and CDR2 YYEKEE (reference sequence). The CDR3 consists of 14 residues. Trimming took off 0 bases at V and 5 bases at J, with 11 bases between the two ends. CDR3 in DNA: TGTGCCAGCAGCTTGGCGGAGAAAAAGACTGAAGCTTTCTTT. As protein: CASSLAEKKTEAFF.

The count of this clone is one. The chain joins TRBV4-1 to TRBJ1-4; a weak D match, TRBD1 (5 bases). This CDR3 comprises 16 residues. V was cut by 0 bases and J by 10 bases, with 18 bases left in between. Germline loops: CDR1 MGHRA, CDR2 YSYEKL. In nucleotides, the CDR3 is TGCGCCAGCAGCCAAGATACTGAGTTGGGGGGTGGAAAACTGTTTTTT. Translated: CASSQDTELGGGKLFF.

This clone was counted a few times. The gene calls are TRBV6-1 and TRBJ1-2; D remains unclear. Per germline, CDR1 MNHNS and CDR2 SASEGT. CDR3 length equals 13 residues. The ends were cut back, 1 base at V and 7 bases at J, with 10 bases in the middle. The CDR3 bases are TGTGCCAGCAGTGAAGTGACATTTATTGGCTACACCTTC. Amino acids: CASSEVTFIGYTF.

The rearrangement joins TRBV5-1 to TRBJ2-1; 7 bases fit TRBD1. This CDR3 is built from 14 residues. Trimming at V came to 4 bases and at J to 3 bases, leaving 4 bases not matched to a gene. The germline CDR1 and CDR2 sequences are SGHRS and YFSETQ. CDR3 sequence: CASSPGQIYNEQFF. CDR3 coding DNA: TGCGCCAGCAGCCCGGGACAGATCTACAATGAGCAGTTCTTC.

The genes are TRBV10-3 and TRBJ2-1, with D possibly matching TRBD2 (7 bases). The CDR3 length is 14 residues. Germline CDR1 ENHRY, CDR2 SYGVKD. V was shortened by 3 bases and J by 6 bases, with 12 bases between the two germline ends. CDR3 protein: CAISDLGGRNEQFF. In DNA form, the CDR3 reads TGTGCCATCAGTGATTTGGGGGGGCGCAATGAGCAGTTCTTC.

The chain employs TRBV19 and TRBJ1-1; a possible D gene is TRBD1 (5 bases). CDR3 length: 16 residues. V was pared by 6 bases and J by 1 base, with 18 bases between. The germline V gene encodes CDR1 LNHDA and CDR2 SQIVND (reference sequence). The CDR3 DNA reads as TGTGCCAGTAGCATCTCCATTAGGGGCGCGAACACTGAAGCTTTCTTT. It translates to CASSISIRGANTEAFF.

The chain recombines TRBV5-1 with TRBJ2-2; D remains unclear. The CDR3 is 14 residues long. V was pared by 4 bases and J by 7 bases, with 14 bases between. Germline values: CDR1 SGHRS, CDR2 YFSETQ. In nucleotides, the CDR3 is TGCGCCAGCAGCGACGGTAGGAGTAGCGGGGAGCTGTTTTTT. It yields the protein CASSDGRSSGELFF.

The chain recombines TRBV5-6 with TRBJ1-2; TRBD1 might be the D (6 bases). V lost 2 bases and J 8 bases, leaving 13 bases between the germline ends. The CDR3 runs 13 residues. From germline, CDR1 is SGHDT and CDR2 YYEEEE. The CDR3, as DNA: TGTGCCAGCAGCTTCACACAGGGTGAAGGCTACACCTTC. It specifies CASSFTQGEGYTF.